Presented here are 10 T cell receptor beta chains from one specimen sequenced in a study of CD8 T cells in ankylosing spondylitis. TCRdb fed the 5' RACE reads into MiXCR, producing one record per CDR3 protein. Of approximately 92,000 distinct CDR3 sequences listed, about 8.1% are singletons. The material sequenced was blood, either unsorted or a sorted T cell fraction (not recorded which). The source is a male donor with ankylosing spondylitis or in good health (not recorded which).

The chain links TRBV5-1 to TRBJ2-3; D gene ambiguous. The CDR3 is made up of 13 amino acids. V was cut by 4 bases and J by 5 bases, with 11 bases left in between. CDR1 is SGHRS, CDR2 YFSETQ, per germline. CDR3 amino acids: CASSPDWGDTQYF. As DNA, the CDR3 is TGCGCCAGCAGCCCCGATTGGGGAGATACGCAGTATTTT.

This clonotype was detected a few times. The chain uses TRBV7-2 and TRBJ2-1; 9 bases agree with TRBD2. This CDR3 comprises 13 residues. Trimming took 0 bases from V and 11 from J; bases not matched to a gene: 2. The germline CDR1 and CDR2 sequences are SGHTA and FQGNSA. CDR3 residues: CASSLASGGKQFF. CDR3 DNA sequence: TGTGCCAGCAGCTTAGCTAGCGGGGGCAAGCAGTTCTTC. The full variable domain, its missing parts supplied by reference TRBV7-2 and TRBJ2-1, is GAGVSQSPSNKVTEKGKDVELRCDPISGHTALYWYRQSLGQGLEFLIYFQGNSAPDKSGLPSDRFSAERTGGSVSTLTIQRTQQEDSAVYLCASSLASGGKQFFGPGTRLTVL.

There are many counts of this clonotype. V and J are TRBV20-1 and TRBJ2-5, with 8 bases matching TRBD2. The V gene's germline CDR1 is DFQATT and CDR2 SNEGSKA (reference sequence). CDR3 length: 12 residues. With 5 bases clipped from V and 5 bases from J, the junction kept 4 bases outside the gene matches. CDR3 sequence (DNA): TGCAGTGCTTCAGCGGGGGATGAGACCCAGTACTTC. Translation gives CSASAGDETQYF.

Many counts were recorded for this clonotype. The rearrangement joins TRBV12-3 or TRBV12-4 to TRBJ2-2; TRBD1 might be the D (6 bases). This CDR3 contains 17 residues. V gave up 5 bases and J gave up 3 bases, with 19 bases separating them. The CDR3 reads CASSPRGGQRYTGELFF. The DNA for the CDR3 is TGTGCCAGCAGTCCCCGAGGTGGACAGCGATACACCGGGGAGCTGTTTTTT.

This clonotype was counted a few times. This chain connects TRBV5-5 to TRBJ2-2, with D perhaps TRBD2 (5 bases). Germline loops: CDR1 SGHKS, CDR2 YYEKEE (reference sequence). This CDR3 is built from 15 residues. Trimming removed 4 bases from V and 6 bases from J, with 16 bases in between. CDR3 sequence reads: CASSGGLDRAGELFF. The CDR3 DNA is TGTGCCAGCAGCGGCGGACTGGACCGCGCCGGGGAGCTGTTTTTT.

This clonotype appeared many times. In DNA, the CDR3 is TGTGCCAGCGGTGAGGGGGGCAGGGACTACGAGCAGTACTTC. Translation gives CASGEGGRDYEQYF. The chain links TRBV27 to TRBJ2-7, with D perhaps matching TRBD1 or TRBD2 (6 bases each). CDR1 and CDR2 (germline): MNHEY, SMNVEV (reference sequence). V was pared by 8 bases and J by 3 bases, with 17 bases between. CDR3 length equals 14 residues.

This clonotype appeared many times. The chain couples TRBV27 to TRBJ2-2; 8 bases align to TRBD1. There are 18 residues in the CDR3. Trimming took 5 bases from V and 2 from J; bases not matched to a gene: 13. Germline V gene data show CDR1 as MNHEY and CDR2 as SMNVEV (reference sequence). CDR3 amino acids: CASSPRTDRVINTGELFF. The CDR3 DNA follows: TGTGCCAGCAGTCCCCGTACGGACAGGGTCATTAACACCGGGGAGCTGTTTTTT.

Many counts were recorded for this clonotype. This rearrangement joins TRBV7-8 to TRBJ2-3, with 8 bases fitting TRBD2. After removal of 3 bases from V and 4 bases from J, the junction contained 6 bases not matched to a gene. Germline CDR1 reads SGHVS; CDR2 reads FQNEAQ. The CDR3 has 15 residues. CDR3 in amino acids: CASSFLGGAPDTQYF. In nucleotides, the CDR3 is TGTGCCAGCAGCTTCCTCGGGGGGGCCCCAGATACGCAGTATTTT.

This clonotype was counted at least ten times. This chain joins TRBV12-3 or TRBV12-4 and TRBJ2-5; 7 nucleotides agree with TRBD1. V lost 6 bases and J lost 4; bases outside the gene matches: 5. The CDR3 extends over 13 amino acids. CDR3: CASRPTGAETQYF. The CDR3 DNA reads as TGTGCCAGCAGGCCTACAGGGGCAGAGACCCAGTACTTC.

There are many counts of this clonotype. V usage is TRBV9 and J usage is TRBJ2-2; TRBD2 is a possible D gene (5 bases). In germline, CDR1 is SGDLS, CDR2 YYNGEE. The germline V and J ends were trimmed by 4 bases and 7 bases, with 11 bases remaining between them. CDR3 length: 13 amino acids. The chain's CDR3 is CASSQRRGGELFF. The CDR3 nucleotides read TGTGCCAGCAGCCAACGCCGGGGCGGGGAGCTGTTTTTT.